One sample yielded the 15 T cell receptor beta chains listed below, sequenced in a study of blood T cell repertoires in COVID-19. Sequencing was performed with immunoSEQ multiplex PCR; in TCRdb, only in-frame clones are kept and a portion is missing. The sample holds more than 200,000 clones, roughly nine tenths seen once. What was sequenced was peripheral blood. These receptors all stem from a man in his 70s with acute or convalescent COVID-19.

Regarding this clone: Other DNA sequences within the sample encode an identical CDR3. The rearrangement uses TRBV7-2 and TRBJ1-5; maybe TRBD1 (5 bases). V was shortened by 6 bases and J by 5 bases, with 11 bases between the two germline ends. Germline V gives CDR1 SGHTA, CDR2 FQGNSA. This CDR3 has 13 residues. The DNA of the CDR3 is TGTGCCAGCAGTTGGCAGGGTGATCAGCCCCAGCATTTT. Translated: CASSWQGDQPQHF.

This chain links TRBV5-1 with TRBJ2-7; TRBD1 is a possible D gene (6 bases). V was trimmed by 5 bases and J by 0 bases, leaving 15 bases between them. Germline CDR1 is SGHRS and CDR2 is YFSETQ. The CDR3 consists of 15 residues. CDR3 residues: CASSYTGFSSYEQYF. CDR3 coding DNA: TGCGCCAGCAGTTATACAGGGTTCAGCTCCTACGAGCAGTACTTC.

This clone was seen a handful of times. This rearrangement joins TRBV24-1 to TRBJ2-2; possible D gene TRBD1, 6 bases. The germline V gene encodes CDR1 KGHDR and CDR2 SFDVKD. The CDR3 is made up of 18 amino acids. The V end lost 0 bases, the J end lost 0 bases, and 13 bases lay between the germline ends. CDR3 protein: CATSDLGVTGSNTGELFF. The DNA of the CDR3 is TGTGCCACCAGTGATTTGGGAGTAACAGGGTCGAACACCGGGGAGCTGTTTTTT.

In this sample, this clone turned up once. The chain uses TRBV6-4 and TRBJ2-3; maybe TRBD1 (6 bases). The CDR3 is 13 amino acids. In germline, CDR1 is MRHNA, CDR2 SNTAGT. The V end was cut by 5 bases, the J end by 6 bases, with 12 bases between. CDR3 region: CASSSQGTDTQYF. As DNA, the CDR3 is TGTGCCAGCAGTTCACAGGGAACGGATACGCAGTATTTT.

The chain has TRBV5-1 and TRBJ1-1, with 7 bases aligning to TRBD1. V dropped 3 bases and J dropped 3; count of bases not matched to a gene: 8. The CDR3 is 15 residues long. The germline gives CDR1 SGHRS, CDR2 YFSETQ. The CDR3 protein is CASSYPDRPDTEAFF. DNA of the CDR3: TGCGCCAGCAGCTACCCGGACAGGCCCGACACTGAAGCTTTCTTT.

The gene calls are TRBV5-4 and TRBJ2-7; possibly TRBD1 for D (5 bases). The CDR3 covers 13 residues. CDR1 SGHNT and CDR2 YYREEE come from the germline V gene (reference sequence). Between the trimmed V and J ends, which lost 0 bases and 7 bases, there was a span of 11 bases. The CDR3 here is CASSLGGSREQYF. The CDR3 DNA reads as TGTGCCAGCAGCTTGGGGGGCTCCAGGGAGCAGTACTTC.

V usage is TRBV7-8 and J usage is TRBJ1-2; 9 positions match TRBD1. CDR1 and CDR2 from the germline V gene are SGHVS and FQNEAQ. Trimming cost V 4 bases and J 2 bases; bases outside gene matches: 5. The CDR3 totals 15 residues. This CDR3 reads CASSSGTGRNYGYTF. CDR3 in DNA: TGTGCCAGCAGCTCGGGGACAGGGCGAAACTATGGCTACACCTTC.

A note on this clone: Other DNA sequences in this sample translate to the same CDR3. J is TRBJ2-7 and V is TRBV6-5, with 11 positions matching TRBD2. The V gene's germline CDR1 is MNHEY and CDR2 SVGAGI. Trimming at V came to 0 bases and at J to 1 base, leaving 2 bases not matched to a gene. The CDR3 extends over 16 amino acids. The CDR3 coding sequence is TGTGCCAGCAGTTACTCTGGGACTAGCGGATCCTACGAGCAGTACTTC. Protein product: CASSYSGTSGSYEQYF.

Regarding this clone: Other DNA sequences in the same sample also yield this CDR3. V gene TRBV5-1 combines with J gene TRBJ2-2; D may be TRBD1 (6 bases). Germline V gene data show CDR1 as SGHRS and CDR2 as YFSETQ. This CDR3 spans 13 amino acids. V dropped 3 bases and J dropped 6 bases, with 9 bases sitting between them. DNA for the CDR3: TGCGCCAGCAGCTGGGCAGGGGCCGGGGAGCTGTTTTTT. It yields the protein CASSWAGAGELFF.

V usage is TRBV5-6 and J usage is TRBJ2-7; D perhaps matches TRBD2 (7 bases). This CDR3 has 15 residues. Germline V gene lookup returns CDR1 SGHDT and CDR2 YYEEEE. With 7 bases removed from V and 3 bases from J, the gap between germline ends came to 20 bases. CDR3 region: CASRGQREYLYEQYF. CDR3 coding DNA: TGTGCCAGCCGAGGACAGCGGGAATACCTCTACGAGCAGTACTTC. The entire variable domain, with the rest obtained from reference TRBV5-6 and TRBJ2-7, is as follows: DAGVTQSPTHLIKTRGQQVTLRCSPKSGHDTVSWYQQALGQGPQFIFQYYEEEERQRGNFPDRFSGHQFPNYSSELNVNALLLGDSALYLCASRGQREYLYEQYFGPGTRLTVT.

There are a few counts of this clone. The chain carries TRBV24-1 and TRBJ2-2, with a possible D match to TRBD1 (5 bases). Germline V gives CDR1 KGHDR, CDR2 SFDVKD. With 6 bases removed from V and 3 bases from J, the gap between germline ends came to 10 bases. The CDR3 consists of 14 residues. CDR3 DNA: TGTGCCACCAGTCCAACCAGGGACACCGGGGAGCTGTTTTTT. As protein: CATSPTRDTGELFF.

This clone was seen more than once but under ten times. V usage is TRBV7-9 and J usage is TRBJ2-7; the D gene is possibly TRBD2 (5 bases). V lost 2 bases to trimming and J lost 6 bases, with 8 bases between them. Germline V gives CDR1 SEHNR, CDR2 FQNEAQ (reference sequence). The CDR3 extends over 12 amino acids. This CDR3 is CASSLLATEQYF. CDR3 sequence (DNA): TGTGCCAGCAGCTTATTAGCGACCGAGCAGTACTTC.

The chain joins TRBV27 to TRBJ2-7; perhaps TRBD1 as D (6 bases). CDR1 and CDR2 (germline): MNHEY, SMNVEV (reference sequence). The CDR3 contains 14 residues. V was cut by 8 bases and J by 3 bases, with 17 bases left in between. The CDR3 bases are TGTGCCAGCCATTCCCTGGACAGAAACTACGAGCAGTACTTC. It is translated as CASHSLDRNYEQYF.

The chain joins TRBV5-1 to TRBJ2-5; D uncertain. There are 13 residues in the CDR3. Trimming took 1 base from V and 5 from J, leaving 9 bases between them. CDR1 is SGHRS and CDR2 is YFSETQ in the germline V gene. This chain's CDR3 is CASSLNGWETQYF. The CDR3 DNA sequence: TGCGCCAGCAGCTTGAACGGGTGGGAGACCCAGTACTTC. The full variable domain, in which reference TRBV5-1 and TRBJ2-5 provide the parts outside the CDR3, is KAGVTQTPRYLIKTRGQQVTLSCSPISGHRSVSWYQQTPGQGLQFLFEYFSETQRNKGNFPGRFSGRQFSNSRSEMNVSTLELGDSALYLCASSLNGWETQYFGPGTRLLVL.

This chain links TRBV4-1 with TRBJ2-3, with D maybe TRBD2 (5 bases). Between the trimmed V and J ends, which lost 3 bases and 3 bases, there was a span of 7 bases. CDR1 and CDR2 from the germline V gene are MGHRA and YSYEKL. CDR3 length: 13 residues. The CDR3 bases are TGCGCCAGCAGCCAGAGGGTTACAGATACGCAGTATTTT. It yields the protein CASSQRVTDTQYF.